Only a few counts were recorded for the clone carrying this T cell receptor (beta chain). Its antigen is unknown. TCR beta CDR3 region amplification was performed from RNA transcripts. TCR CDR3 regions were first amplified by RT-PCR with HTBI primers. A single record per CDR3 protein comes from TCRdb applying MiXCR to the multiplex PCR reads. The table lists about 500,000 distinct CDR3 sequences, around 15% of them singletons. The CDR3 has 14 amino acids. After removal of 2 bases from V and 9 bases from J, the junction contained 7 bases not matched to a gene. From germline, CDR1 is MNHEY and CDR2 SVGEGT. The data originate from a study of T cells in Graves' hyperthyroidism and ophthalmopathy. Study-level background: Once the initial diagnosis was made, peripheral blood was obtained before any treatment. Study-wide findings and caveats: Within blood appeared most thyroid clonotypes that had expanded above 0.001.

Isolation of PBMCs was performed on around 10 ml fresh peripheral blood. This chain joins TRBV6-2 or TRBV6-3 and TRBJ2-3; 8 bases line up with TRBD2. Input material: blood. This receptor was obtained from a woman under 40 with Graves' ophthalmopathy. The CDR3 bases are TGTGCCAGCAGTTACCCGGGACTAGGTCGAACGCAGTATTTT. The encoded protein is CASSYPGLGRTQYF.